This T cell receptor (beta chain) was observed in a study of regulatory T cells in long-lasting Graves disease. iRepertoire HTBI primers and Arm-PCR of CDR3 regions built TCR beta libraries. One entry per CDR3 protein results from TCRdb running MiXCR on the multiplex PCR reads. The sample consists of fewer than 450,000 distinct CDR3 sequences, approximately 15% of them appearing once. This clonotype was detected many times. Time point reported: newly diagnosed GD, antithyroid drugs for less than 3 months. Researchers made the TCR library from RNA that was extracted from PBMCs. This CDR3 contains 13 residues. Per germline, CDR1 MGHRA and CDR2 YSYEKL. Trimming cost V 1 base and J 3 bases, with 6 bases left between them. This sample was also put to use in a study of T cells in Graves' hyperthyroidism and ophthalmopathy.

The rearrangement joins TRBV4-1 to TRBJ2-5; the D gene is possibly TRBD1 (5 bases). The specimen was peripheral blood mononuclear cells (PBMCs), collected at new diagnosis, from a patient treated with antithyroid drugs. The receptor was isolated from a woman aged 40 to 50 with Graves disease. The CDR3 region has the DNA TGCGCCAGCAGCCAAGTAGGGGAAGAGACCCAGTACTTC. Its protein product is CASSQVGEETQYF.